These 26 T cell receptor beta chains originate from one sample sequenced in a study of T cells after yellow fever vaccination. Each CDR3 protein gets one entry after TCRdb re-called the 5' RACE reads with MiXCR. Found here are roughly 310,000 distinct CDR3 sequences, 8.7% of them singletons; the top ten hold roughly 17%. Specimen: PBMCs, collected on the day of the first yellow fever vaccination. The receptors originated from a man aged 18 to 35 who received the YFV17D yellow fever vaccine.

J is TRBJ2-5 and V is TRBV4-1, with 8 nucleotides matching TRBD1. The CDR3 is 16 residues long. Germline CDR1 reads MGHRA; CDR2 reads YSYEKL. Trimming removed 1 base from V and 3 bases from J; junction bases left unmatched: 7. In nucleotides, the CDR3 is TGCGCCAGCAGCCAAGGTCCCGGACAGGGAAAAGAGACCCAGTACTTC. Translation: CASSQGPGQGKETQYF.

This clonotype occurred a few times. The chain combines TRBV27 with TRBJ2-2, with D unclear. This CDR3 contains 14 residues. Between the trimmed V and J ends, which lost 7 bases and 0 bases, there was a span of 9 bases. Germline V gene sequence: CDR1 MNHEY, CDR2 SMNVEV (reference sequence). The CDR3 spells CASKANANTGELFF. In DNA form, the CDR3 reads TGTGCCAGCAAAGCTAACGCGAACACCGGGGAGCTGTTTTTT.

This clonotype was recorded many times. The chain has TRBV5-1 and TRBJ2-3; D is possibly TRBD2 (5 bases). Germline V gene data show CDR1 as SGHRS and CDR2 as YFSETQ. V dropped 4 bases and J dropped 2 bases, with 20 bases sitting between them. The CDR3 contains 17 residues. Here the CDR3 DNA reads TGCGCCAGCAGCATCCGGGAACAGACCCACTTCACAGATACGCAGTATTTT. Residues: CASSIREQTHFTDTQYF.

The sample holds a few counts of this clonotype. The chain is built from TRBV12-5 and TRBJ2-1; 7 positions match TRBD2. In germline, CDR1 is LGHNT, CDR2 FRNRAP. After removal of 3 bases from V and 7 bases from J, the junction contained 6 bases not matched to a gene. The CDR3 contains 14 residues. CDR3 sequence reads: CASGFGGSTNEQFF. The DNA of the CDR3 is TGTGCTAGTGGTTTCGGGGGGTCCACGAATGAGCAGTTCTTC.

This clonotype was counted at least ten times. J is TRBJ1-2 and V is TRBV7-2; the D is unclear. Trimming cost V 5 bases and J 4 bases, with 11 bases left between them. The CDR3 covers 13 residues. Per germline, CDR1 SGHTA and CDR2 FQGNSA. CDR3 region: CASSPTSGYGYTF. The CDR3 nucleotides read TGTGCCAGCAGCCCTACTTCGGGCTATGGCTACACCTTC.

The chain has TRBV4-1 and TRBJ1-5, with D unclear. CDR3 size: 12 residues. Germline CDR1 reads MGHRA; CDR2 reads YSYEKL. The V end was cut by 3 bases, the J end by 4 bases, with 4 bases between. CDR3: CASSHQNQPQHF. CDR3 bases: TGCGCCAGCAGCCACCAAAATCAGCCCCAGCATTTT.

In its sample, this clonotype was seen a few times. This chain joins TRBV18 and TRBJ2-3; D is possibly TRBD1 (6 bases). This CDR3 contains 17 residues. From germline, CDR1 is KGHSH and CDR2 LQKENI. Trimming removed 2 bases at V and 1 base at J, with 16 bases between. The CDR3 is CASSPGGTLRGTDTQYF. The CDR3 DNA reads TGTGCCAGCTCACCAGGGGGCACCCTTCGTGGCACAGATACGCAGTATTTT.

This clonotype was counted between two and nine times. This chain connects TRBV5-1 to TRBJ2-7; tentative D call: TRBD1 (5 bases). Germline loops: CDR1 SGHRS, CDR2 YFSETQ. Trimming took 3 bases from V and 1 from J, leaving 14 bases between them. The CDR3 length is 15 residues. The CDR3 sequence is CASSSRPTDSYEQYF. The CDR3 DNA sequence: TGCGCCAGCAGCTCCAGACCGACAGATTCCTACGAGCAGTACTTC.

In this sample, this clonotype turned up many times. The J gene is TRBJ1-1, the V gene TRBV7-2; 7 bases fit TRBD1. The germline V gene has CDR1 SGHTA and CDR2 FQGNSA. This CDR3 is built from 14 residues. V dropped 5 bases and J dropped 3; count of bases not matched to a gene: 6. Written as DNA, the CDR3 is TGTGCCAGCAGCGACAGACAGGGCTACACTGAAGCTTTCTTT. Its translation: CASSDRQGYTEAFF.

The CDR3 nucleotides read TGTGCCAGCAGCTTAAGCCTACTAGGGGAGACCCAGTACTTC. It is translated as CASSLSLLGETQYF. The chain employs TRBV7-2 and TRBJ2-5, with a possible D match to TRBD2 (5 bases). The CDR3 length is 14 residues. Looked up from germline, CDR1 is SGHTA and CDR2 is FQGNSA. Trimming left V 2 bases short and J 5 bases short, with 12 bases between.

This sequence joins TRBV12-3 or TRBV12-4 and TRBJ2-7; 10 nucleotides line up with TRBD1. The CDR3 is made up of 15 amino acids. Trimming removed 5 bases from V and 5 bases from J; junction bases left unmatched: 9. In nucleotides, the CDR3 is TGTGCCAGCAGTACTCCGGGACAGGGGAGAGACGAGCAGTACTTC. Translated: CASSTPGQGRDEQYF.

This clonotype was seen many times. The chain employs TRBV5-6 and TRBJ2-1, with 10 bases lining up with TRBD2. V shed 7 bases and J 9 bases; nucleotides not matched to a gene: 16. Per germline, CDR1 SGHDT and CDR2 YYEEEE. CDR3 length: 16 residues. The CDR3 sequence is CASPRVGSGGASEQFF. The CDR3 nucleotides read TGTGCCAGCCCCAGGGTGGGAAGCGGGGGGGCCAGTGAGCAGTTCTTC.

This clonotype was detected many times. The chain carries TRBV5-5 and TRBJ1-3; no reliable D call. Trimming took 0 bases from V and 4 from J, leaving 2 bases between them. CDR1 SGHKS and CDR2 YYEKEE come from the germline V gene (reference sequence). The CDR3 runs to 12 residues. For the CDR3, the DNA is TGTGCCAGCAGCTTGGACGGAAACACCATATATTTT. As protein: CASSLDGNTIYF.

This clonotype was observed at least ten times. V is TRBV20-1 and J is TRBJ2-2; TRBD2 matches at 12 bases. After removal of 5 bases from V and 6 bases from J, the junction contained 4 bases not matched to a gene. CDR1 DFQATT and CDR2 SNEGSKA come from the germline V gene (reference sequence). The CDR3 length is 14 residues. The CDR3 here is CSAPSGGAAGELFF. The DNA for the CDR3 is TGCAGTGCTCCTAGCGGGGGGGCGGCCGGGGAGCTGTTTTTT.

The chain links TRBV20-1 to TRBJ1-2, with 8 nucleotides matching TRBD1. With V trimmed by 6 bases and J by 8 bases, 11 bases remained unmatched. Germline CDR1 is DFQATT and CDR2 is SNEGSKA (reference sequence). CDR3 length equals 13 residues. In DNA form, the CDR3 reads TGCAGTGCGGCTCGACAGGGGATACTCGGCTACACCTTC. Translation: CSAARQGILGYTF.

This clonotype was detected only a few times. V gene TRBV13 combines with J gene TRBJ1-2; D gene uncertain. The V end lost 4 bases, the J end lost 7 bases, and 13 bases lay between the germline ends. Germline values: CDR1 PRHDT, CDR2 FYEKMQ (reference sequence). The CDR3 covers 13 residues. The CDR3 loop is CASSSGFEGGYTF. CDR3 sequence (DNA): TGTGCCAGCAGCTCCGGGTTCGAGGGTGGCTACACCTTC. The full variable domain, rest sourced from reference TRBV13 and TRBJ1-2, is AAGVIQSPRHLIKEKRETATLKCYPIPRHDTVYWYQQGPGQDPQFLISFYEKMQSDKGSIPDRFSAQQFSDYHSELNMSSLELGDSALYFCASSSGFEGGYTFGSGTRLTVV.

This clonotype has a handful of counts. The chain couples TRBV25-1 to TRBJ1-2; no clear D. V was clipped by 1 base and J by 7 bases, with 10 bases between them. Looked up from germline, CDR1 is MGHDK and CDR2 is SYGVNS. This CDR3 region has 13 residues. CDR3 region: CASSESWFSGYTF. DNA of the CDR3: TGTGCCAGCAGTGAATCTTGGTTTTCTGGCTACACCTTC.

This clonotype came up many times. V and J are TRBV7-6 and TRBJ2-3, with D perhaps assigned TRBD1 or TRBD2 (6 bases each). Per the germline V gene, CDR1 is SGHVS and CDR2 is FNYEAQ. Between the trimmed V and J ends, which lost 1 base and 4 bases, there was a span of 12 bases. The CDR3 extends over 15 amino acids. The CDR3 reads CASSLDRDFPDTQYF. CDR3 sequence (DNA): TGTGCCAGCAGCTTAGACAGGGACTTTCCAGATACGCAGTATTTT.

There are many counts of this clonotype. The rearrangement links TRBV7-9 to TRBJ2-3; D is uncertain. CDR3 length equals 13 residues. The ends were cut back, 10 bases at V and 1 base at J, with 12 bases in the middle. CDR1 SEHNR and CDR2 FQNEAQ come from the germline V gene (reference sequence). The CDR3 DNA reads TGTGCCACCGGTAGGCAGGGCACAGATACGCAGTATTTT. Encoded protein: CATGRQGTDTQYF.

This clonotype showed up just a few times. The J gene is TRBJ2-7, the V gene TRBV21-1; the tabulated D call, TRBD1, remains unverified against the DNA. TRBV21-1 is annotated as a pseudogene. The CDR3 loop spans 15 amino acids. CDR3 nucleotide sequence: TGTGCCAGCAGCAACGTTTGGGACAGGGACTACGAGCAGTACTTC. It yields the protein CASSNVWDRDYEQYF.

Only a few counts were recorded for this clonotype. V is TRBV28 and J is TRBJ2-2, with 7 bases fitting TRBD1. Germline values: CDR1 MDHEN, CDR2 SYDVKM. The V segment lost 7 bases and the J segment 4 bases; nucleotides outside the gene matches: 6. The CDR3 covers 14 residues. CDR3 residues: CASNRGPLTGELFF. CDR3 DNA sequence: TGTGCCAGCAACAGGGGCCCCCTCACCGGGGAGCTGTTTTTT.

This clonotype was detected a few times. The rearrangement links TRBV4-3 to TRBJ2-7; D possibly corresponds to TRBD1 (6 bases). The CDR3 is made up of 15 amino acids. CDR1 and CDR2 from the germline V gene are LGHNA and YSLEER. Trimming cost V 3 bases and J 2 bases, with 14 bases left between them. The CDR3 is CASSQTPTGTYEQYF. The CDR3 DNA reads as TGCGCCAGCAGCCAGACACCGACAGGAACCTACGAGCAGTACTTC.

The CDR3: CASSSLTAPLHF. DNA for the CDR3: TGTGCCAGCAGTTCCCTGACAGCACCCCTCCACTTT. The V call is TRBV6-5, the J call TRBJ1-6; tentatively, D is TRBD1 (5 bases). The CDR3 runs to 12 residues. The V gene lost 4 bases and the J gene lost 11 bases, with 9 bases spanning the gap. Germline V gives CDR1 MNHEY, CDR2 SVGAGI.

The chain uses TRBV4-3 and TRBJ1-1; D uncertain. Germline CDR1 LGHNA, CDR2 YSLEER. The CDR3 is made up of 15 amino acids. Trimming left V 0 bases short and J 1 base short, with 9 bases between. CDR3 amino acids: CASSQDHSWNTEAFF. The CDR3 DNA reads TGCGCCAGCAGCCAAGACCATAGCTGGAACACTGAAGCTTTCTTT.

In this sample, this clonotype turned up many times. This chain joins TRBV29-1 and TRBJ1-2, with 8 bases matching TRBD1. The CDR3 length is 14 residues. Losses at the gene ends were 4 bases for V and 6 bases for J; bases not matched to a gene: 10. CDR1 SQVTM and CDR2 ANQGSEA come from the germline V gene. The CDR3 protein is CSVAPRQGWDGYTF. DNA for the CDR3: TGCAGCGTTGCCCCTCGACAGGGGTGGGATGGCTACACCTTC.

This clonotype was recorded a few times. This chain links TRBV3-1 with TRBJ2-1, with 13 nucleotides matching TRBD2. With 6 bases clipped from V and 2 bases from J, the junction kept 4 bases outside the gene matches. CDR1 is LGHDT, CDR2 YNNKEL, per germline (reference sequence). The CDR3 loop spans 16 amino acids. CDR3 coding DNA: TGTGCCAGCAGGCCACTAGCGGGGGGGCCCTACAATGAGCAGTTCTTC. This translates into CASRPLAGGPYNEQFF.